The rows below give T cell receptor beta chains drawn from one sample of a study of cytotoxic CD8 clonotypes in ibrutinib-treated CLL. The data were produced by immunoSEQ multiplex PCR, yet TCRdb's version contains in-frame clones alone and is incomplete. The sample carries 250,000 or so clones, 70% recorded once. This specimen was PBMCs, taken after 24 months of ibrutinib treatment. These receptors all come from a human donor with chronic lymphocytic leukemia. Both conserved end residues are part of each CDR3. The order of the fields is clone size, J gene, D gene, V gene, CDR3 DNA, CDR3 protein. A D gene is named only where the DNA matches it firmly. Expanded clones are given a class, and other clones once, few, many or no size at all.

abundance: -; j_gene: TRBJ2-7; d_gene: -; v_gene: TRBV27; CDR3nt: TGTGCCAGCAGTCTTCAGGGCGGCGAGCAGTACTTC; CDR3aa: CASSLQGGEQYF
abundance: -; j_gene: TRBJ1-5; d_gene: -; v_gene: TRBV4-2; CDR3nt: TGTGCCAGCAGCCAAGAGCGGGCCAGCAATCAGCCCCAGCATTTT; CDR3aa: CASSQERASNQPQHF
abundance: once; j_gene: TRBJ2-5; d_gene: TRBD2; v_gene: TRBV9; CDR3nt: TGTGCCAGCAGCGTATCCTTAGCGGGAGCACGGGAGACCCAGTACTTC; CDR3aa: CASSVSLAGARETQYF
abundance: -; j_gene: TRBJ2-5; d_gene: -; v_gene: TRBV28; CDR3nt: TGTGCCAGCAGCCGCCGCTTTTACCGGGACTCAAGGGGGGACGAAGAGACCCAGTACTTC; CDR3aa: CASSRRFYRDSRGDEETQYF
abundance: -; j_gene: TRBJ2-1; d_gene: -; v_gene: TRBV9; CDR3nt: TGTGCCAGCAACAAAGGACAGACTGGATACAATGAGCAGTTCTTC; CDR3aa: CASNKGQTGYNEQFF
abundance: -; j_gene: TRBJ1-5; d_gene: -; v_gene: TRBV19; CDR3nt: TGTGCCAGTAGTATAGCCAGGGTTTTTCAGCCCCAGCATTTT; CDR3aa: CASSIARVFQPQHF
abundance: once; j_gene: TRBJ2-7; d_gene: -; v_gene: TRBV11-2; CDR3nt: TGTGCCAGCAGCTTGACCGAGCAGTACTTC; CDR3aa: CASSLTEQYF
abundance: once; j_gene: TRBJ1-3; d_gene: -; v_gene: TRBV6-1; CDR3nt: TGTGCCAGCAGTGAACAGACAGTATCTGGAAACACCATATATTTT; CDR3aa: CASSEQTVSGNTIYF
abundance: -; j_gene: TRBJ2-1; d_gene: -; v_gene: TRBV27; CDR3nt: TGTGCCAGCAGCCTGGTTTTGGACAATGAGCAGTTCTTC; CDR3aa: CASSLVLDNEQFF
abundance: -; j_gene: TRBJ2-7; d_gene: -; v_gene: TRBV27; CDR3nt: TGTGCCAGCAGTTTAACCAGGGCTCTAGGGGGGGTCTACGAGCAGTACTTC; CDR3aa: CASSLTRALGGVYEQYF
abundance: -; j_gene: TRBJ2-7; d_gene: -; v_gene: TRBV15; CDR3nt: TGTGCCACCAGCAGTAAACCGACTGAAAAAGGCTACGAGCAGTACTTC; CDR3aa: CATSSKPTEKGYEQYF
abundance: -; j_gene: TRBJ2-4; d_gene: TRBD2; v_gene: TRBV7-3; CDR3nt: TGTGCCAGCAGCTTAAAGGGCGCGGGAGGGCTAGACATTCAGTACTTC; CDR3aa: CASSLKGAGGLDIQYF
abundance: -; j_gene: TRBJ2-1; d_gene: -; v_gene: TRBV9; CDR3nt: TGTGCCAGCAGCGTAGCGGCTCCCGTATACAATGAGCAGTTCTTC; CDR3aa: CASSVAAPVYNEQFF
abundance: -; j_gene: TRBJ1-1; d_gene: -; v_gene: TRBV5-4; CDR3nt: TGTGCCAGCAGCTCCCCCCCGGGGGCTAACACTGAAGCTTTCTTT; CDR3aa: CASSSPPGANTEAFF
abundance: -; j_gene: TRBJ2-4; d_gene: -; v_gene: TRBV29-1; CDR3nt: TGCAGCGTTCTGGGAGCCAAAAACATTCAGTACTTC; CDR3aa: CSVLGAKNIQYF
abundance: once; j_gene: TRBJ2-3; d_gene: TRBD2; v_gene: TRBV27; CDR3nt: TGTGCCAGCAACTACCGGGACTATAGCACAGATACGCAGTATTTT; CDR3aa: CASNYRDYSTDTQYF
abundance: -; j_gene: TRBJ2-4; d_gene: -; v_gene: TRBV28; CDR3nt: TGTGCCGACCAAAACATTCAGTACTTC; CDR3aa: CADQNIQYF
abundance: few; j_gene: TRBJ1-5; d_gene: -; v_gene: TRBV5-1; CDR3nt: TGCGCCAGCAGCTTGGAGGCTCAGGGAACTCAGCCCCAGCATTTT; CDR3aa: CASSLEAQGTQPQHF